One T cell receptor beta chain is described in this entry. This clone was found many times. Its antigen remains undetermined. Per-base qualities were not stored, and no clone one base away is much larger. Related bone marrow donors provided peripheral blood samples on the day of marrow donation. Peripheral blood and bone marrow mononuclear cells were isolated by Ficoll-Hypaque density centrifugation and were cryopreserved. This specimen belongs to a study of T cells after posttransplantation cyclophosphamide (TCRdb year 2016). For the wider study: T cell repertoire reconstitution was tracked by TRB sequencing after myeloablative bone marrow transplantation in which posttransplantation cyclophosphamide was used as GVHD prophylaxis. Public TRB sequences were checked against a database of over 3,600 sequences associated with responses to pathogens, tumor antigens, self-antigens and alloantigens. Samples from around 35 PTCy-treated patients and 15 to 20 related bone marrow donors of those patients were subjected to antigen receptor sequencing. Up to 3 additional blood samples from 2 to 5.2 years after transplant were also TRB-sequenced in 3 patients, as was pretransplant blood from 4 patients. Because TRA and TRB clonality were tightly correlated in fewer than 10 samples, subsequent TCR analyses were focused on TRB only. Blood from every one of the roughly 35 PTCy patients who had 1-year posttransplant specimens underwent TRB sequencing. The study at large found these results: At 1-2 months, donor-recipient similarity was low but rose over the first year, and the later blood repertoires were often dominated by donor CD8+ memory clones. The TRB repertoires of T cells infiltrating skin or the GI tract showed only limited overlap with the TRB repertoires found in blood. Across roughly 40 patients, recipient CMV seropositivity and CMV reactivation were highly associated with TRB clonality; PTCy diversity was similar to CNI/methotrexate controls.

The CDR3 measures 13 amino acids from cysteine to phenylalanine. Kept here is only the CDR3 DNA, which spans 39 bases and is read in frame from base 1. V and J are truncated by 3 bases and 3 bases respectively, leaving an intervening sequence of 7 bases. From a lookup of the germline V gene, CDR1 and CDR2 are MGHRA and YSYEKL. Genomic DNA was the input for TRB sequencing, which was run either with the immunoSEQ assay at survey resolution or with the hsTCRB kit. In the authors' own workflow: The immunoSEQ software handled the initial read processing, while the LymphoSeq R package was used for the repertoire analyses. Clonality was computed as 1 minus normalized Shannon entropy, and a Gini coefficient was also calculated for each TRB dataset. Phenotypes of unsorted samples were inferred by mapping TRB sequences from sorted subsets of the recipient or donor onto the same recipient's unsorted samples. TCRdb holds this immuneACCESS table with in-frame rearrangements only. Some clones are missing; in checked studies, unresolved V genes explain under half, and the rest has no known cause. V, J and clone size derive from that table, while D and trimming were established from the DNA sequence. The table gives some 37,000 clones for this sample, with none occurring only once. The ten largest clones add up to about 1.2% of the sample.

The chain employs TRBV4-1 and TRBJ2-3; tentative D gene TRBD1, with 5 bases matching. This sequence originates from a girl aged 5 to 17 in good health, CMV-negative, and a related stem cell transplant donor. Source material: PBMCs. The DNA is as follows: TGCGCCAGCAGCCAGCAGGGAACAGATACGCAGTATTTT. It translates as CASSQQGTDTQYF.